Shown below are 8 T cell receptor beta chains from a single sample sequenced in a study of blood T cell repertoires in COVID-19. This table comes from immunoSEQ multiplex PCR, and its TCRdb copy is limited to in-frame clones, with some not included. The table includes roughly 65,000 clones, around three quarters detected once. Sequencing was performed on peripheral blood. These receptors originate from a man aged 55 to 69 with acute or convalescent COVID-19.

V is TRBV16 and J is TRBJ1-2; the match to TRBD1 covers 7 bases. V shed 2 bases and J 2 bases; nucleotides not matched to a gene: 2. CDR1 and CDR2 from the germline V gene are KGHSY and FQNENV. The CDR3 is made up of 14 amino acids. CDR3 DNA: TGTGCCAGCAGCCAAGCAGGGGGGAACTATGGCTACACCTTC. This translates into CASSQAGGNYGYTF.

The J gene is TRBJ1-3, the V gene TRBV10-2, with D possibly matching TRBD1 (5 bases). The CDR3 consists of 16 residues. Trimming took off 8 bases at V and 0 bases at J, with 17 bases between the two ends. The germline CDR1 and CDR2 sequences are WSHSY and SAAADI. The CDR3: CASGAGSLHSGNTIYF. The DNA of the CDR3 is TGCGCCAGCGGGGCCGGGTCGCTCCACTCTGGAAACACCATATATTTT.

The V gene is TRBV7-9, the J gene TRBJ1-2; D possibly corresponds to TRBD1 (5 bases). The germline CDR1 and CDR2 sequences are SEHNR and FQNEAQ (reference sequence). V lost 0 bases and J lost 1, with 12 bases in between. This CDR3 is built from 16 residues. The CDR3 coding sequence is TGTGCCAGCAGCTTAGCGGGGGGACGGAATAACTATGGCTACACCTTC. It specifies CASSLAGGRNNYGYTF.

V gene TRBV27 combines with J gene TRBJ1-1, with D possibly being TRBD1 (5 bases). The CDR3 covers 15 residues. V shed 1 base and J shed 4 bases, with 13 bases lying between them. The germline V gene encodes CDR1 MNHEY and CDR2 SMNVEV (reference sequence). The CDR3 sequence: CASSLFPAGGTEAFF. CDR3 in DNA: TGTGCCAGCAGTTTATTCCCTGCGGGGGGCACTGAAGCTTTCTTT.

In DNA form, the CDR3 reads TGTGCCAGCAGTTTATTGGCAGGGGCTGGAAACACCATATATTTT. Protein product: CASSLLAGAGNTIYF. The chain employs TRBV28 and TRBJ1-3; a possible D gene is TRBD1 (6 bases). The CDR3 is 15 residues long. CDR1 MDHEN and CDR2 SYDVKM come from the germline V gene. Trimming left V 1 base short and J 2 bases short, with 9 bases between. The full variable domain, its missing parts supplied by reference TRBV28 and TRBJ1-3, is DVKVTQSSRYLVKRTGEKVFLECVQDMDHENMFWYRQDPGLGLRLIYFSYDVKMKEKGDIPEGYSVSREKKERFSLILESASTNQTSMYLCASSLLAGAGNTIYFGEGSWLTVV.

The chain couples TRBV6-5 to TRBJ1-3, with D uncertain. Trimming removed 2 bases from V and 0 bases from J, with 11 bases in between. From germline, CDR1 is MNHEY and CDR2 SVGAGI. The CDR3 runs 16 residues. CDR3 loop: CASSYARTVSGNTIYF. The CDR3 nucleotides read TGTGCCAGCAGTTACGCTCGGACTGTCTCTGGAAACACCATATATTTT.

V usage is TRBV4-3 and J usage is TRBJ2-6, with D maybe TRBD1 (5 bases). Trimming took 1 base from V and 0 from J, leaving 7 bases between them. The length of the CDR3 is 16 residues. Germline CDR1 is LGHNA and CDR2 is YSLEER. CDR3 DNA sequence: TGCGCCAGCAGCCAAGGTACAGGCTCTGGGGCCAACGTCCTGACTTTC. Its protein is CASSQGTGSGANVLTF.

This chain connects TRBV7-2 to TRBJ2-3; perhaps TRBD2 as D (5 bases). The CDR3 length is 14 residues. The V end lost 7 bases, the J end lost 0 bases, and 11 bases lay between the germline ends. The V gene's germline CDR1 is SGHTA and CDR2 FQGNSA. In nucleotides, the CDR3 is TGTGCCAGCAACCGACTAAAAAGCACAGATACGCAGTATTTT. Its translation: CASNRLKSTDTQYF.